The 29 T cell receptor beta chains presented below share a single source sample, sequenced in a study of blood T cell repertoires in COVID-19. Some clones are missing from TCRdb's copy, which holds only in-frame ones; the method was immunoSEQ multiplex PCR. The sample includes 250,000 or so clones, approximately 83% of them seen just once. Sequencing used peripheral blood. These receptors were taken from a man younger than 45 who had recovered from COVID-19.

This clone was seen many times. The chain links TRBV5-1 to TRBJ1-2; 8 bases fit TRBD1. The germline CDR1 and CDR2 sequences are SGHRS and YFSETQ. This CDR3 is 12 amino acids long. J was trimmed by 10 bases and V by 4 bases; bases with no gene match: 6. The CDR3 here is CASSPWTGIYTF. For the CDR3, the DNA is TGCGCCAGCAGCCCTTGGACAGGGATCTACACCTTC.

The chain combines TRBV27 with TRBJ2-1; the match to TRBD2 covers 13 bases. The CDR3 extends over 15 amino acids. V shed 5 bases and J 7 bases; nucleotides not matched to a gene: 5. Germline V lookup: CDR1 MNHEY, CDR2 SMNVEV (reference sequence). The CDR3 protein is CASSILAGGRNEQFF. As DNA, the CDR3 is TGTGCCAGCAGTATACTAGCGGGGGGGAGGAATGAGCAGTTCTTC.

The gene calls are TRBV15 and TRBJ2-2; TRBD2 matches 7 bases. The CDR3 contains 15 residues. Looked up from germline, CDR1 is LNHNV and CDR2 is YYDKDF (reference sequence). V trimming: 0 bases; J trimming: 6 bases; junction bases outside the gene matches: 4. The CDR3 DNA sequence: TGTGCCACCAGCAGAGACACGGGGGGATCCGGGGAGCTGTTTTTT. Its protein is CATSRDTGGSGELFF.

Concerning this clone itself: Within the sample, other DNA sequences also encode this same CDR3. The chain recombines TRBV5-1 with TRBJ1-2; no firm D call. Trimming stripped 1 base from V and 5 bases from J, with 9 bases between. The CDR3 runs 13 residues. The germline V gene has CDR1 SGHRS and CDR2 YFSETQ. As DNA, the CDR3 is TGCGCCAGCAGCTTGTCGGGTGGGTATGGCTACACCTTC. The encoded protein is CASSLSGGYGYTF.

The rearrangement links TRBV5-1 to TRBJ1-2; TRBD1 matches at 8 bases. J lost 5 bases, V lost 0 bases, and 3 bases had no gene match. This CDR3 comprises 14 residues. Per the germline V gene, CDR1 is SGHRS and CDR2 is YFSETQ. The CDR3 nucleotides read TGCGCCAGCAGCTTGGCCGGGACAGGATATGGCTACACCTTC. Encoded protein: CASSLAGTGYGYTF. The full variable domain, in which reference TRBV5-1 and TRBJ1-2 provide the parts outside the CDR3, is KAGVTQTPRYLIKTRGQQVTLSCSPISGHRSVSWYQQTPGQGLQFLFEYFSETQRNKGNFPGRFSGRQFSNSRSEMNVSTLELGDSALYLCASSLAGTGYGYTFGSGTRLTVV.

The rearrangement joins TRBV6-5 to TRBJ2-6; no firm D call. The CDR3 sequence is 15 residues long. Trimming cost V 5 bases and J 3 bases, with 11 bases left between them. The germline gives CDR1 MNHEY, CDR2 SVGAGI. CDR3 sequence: CASSIGFGGANVLTF. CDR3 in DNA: TGTGCCAGCAGTATCGGGTTCGGTGGGGCCAACGTCCTGACTTTC.

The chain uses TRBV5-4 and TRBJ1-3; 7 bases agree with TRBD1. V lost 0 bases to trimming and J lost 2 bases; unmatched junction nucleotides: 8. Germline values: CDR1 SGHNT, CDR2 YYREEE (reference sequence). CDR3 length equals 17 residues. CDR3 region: CASSLARRGTAGNTIYF. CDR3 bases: TGTGCCAGCAGCTTGGCCCGTAGGGGGACAGCTGGAAACACCATATATTTT. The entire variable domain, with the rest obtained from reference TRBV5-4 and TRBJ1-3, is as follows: ETGVTQSPTHLIKTRGQQVTLRCSSQSGHNTVSWYQQALGQGPQFIFQYYREEENGRGNFPPRFSGLQFPNYSSELNVNALELDDSALYLCASSLARRGTAGNTIYFGEGSWLTVV.

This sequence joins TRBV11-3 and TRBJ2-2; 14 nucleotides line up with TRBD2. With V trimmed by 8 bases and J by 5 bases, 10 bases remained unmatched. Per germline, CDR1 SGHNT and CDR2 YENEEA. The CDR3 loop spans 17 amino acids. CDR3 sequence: CASGNPGLAGETGELFF. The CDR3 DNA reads TGTGCCAGCGGCAACCCGGGACTAGCGGGGGAAACCGGGGAGCTGTTTTTT.

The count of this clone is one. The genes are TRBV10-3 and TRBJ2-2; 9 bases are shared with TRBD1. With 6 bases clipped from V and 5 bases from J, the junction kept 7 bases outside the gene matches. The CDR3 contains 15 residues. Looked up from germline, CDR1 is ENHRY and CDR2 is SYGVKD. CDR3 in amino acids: CAIRQNDRGTGELFF. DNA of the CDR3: TGTGCCATCAGACAAAATGACAGGGGGACCGGGGAGCTGTTTTTT.

The CDR3 sequence: CSASGGLGSGELFF. The CDR3 DNA reads TGCAGTGCTAGTGGCGGACTAGGGAGCGGGGAGCTGTTTTTT. The gene calls are TRBV20-1 and TRBJ2-2, with TRBD2 matching 7 bases. CDR1 is DFQATT, CDR2 SNEGSKA, per germline (reference sequence). CDR3 length equals 14 residues. The trim removed 3 bases at V and 7 bases at J, leaving 8 bases unmatched.

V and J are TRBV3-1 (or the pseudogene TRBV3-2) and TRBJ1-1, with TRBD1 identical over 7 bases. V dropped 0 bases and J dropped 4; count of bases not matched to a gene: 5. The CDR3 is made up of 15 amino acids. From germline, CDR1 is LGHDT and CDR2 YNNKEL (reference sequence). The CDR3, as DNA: TGTGCCAGCAGCCAAGATGACAGGGTCGGCACTGAAGCTTTCTTT. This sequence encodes CASSQDDRVGTEAFF.

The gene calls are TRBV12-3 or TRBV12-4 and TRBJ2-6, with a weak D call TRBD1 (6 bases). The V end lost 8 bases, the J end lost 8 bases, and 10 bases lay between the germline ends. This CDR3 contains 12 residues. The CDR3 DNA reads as TGTGCCAGCTCTACAGGGCCCAACGTCCTGACTTTC. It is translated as CASSTGPNVLTF.

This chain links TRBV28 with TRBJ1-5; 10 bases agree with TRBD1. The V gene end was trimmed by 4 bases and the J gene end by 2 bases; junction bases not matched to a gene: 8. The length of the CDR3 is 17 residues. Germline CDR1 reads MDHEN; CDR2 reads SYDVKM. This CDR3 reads CASSSGQGGNRNQPQHF. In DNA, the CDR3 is TGTGCCAGCAGTTCCGGACAGGGGGGTAATCGCAATCAGCCCCAGCATTTT.

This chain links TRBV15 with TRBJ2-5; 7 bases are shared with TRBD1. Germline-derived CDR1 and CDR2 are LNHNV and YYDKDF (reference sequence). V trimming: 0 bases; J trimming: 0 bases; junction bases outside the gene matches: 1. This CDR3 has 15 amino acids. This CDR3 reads CATSRDRGNQETQYF. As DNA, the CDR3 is TGTGCCACCAGCAGAGACAGGGGGAACCAAGAGACCCAGTACTTC. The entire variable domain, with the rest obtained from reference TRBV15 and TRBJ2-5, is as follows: DAMVIQNPRYQVTQFGKPVTLSCSQTLNHNVMYWYQQKSSQAPKLLFHYYDKDFNNEADTPDNFQSRRPNTSFCFLDIRSPGLGDTAMYLCATSRDRGNQETQYFGPGTRLLVL.

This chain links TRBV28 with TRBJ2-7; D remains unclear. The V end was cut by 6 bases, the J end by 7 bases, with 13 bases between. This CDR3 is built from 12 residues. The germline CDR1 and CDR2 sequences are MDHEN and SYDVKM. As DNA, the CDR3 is TGTGCCAGCAGCTCCTCAGGTAGGGAGCAGTACGTC. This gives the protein CASSSSGREQYV.

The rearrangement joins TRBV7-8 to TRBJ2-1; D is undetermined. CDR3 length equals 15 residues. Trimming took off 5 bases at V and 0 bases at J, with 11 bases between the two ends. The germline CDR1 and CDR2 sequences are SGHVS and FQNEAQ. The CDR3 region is CASSLSGSSYNEQFF. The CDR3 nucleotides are TGTGCCAGCAGCCTATCAGGAAGCTCCTACAATGAGCAGTTCTTC.

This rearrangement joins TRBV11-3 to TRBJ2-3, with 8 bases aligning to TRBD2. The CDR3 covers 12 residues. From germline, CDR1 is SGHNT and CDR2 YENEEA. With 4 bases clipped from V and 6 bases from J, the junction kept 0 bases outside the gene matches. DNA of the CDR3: TGTGCCAGCAGCTCTAGCGGGGATACGCAGTATTTT. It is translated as CASSSSGDTQYF. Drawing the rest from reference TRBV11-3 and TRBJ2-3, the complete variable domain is EAGVVQSPRYKIIEKKQPVAFWCNPISGHNTLYWYLQNLGQGPELLIRYENEEAVDDSQLPKDRFSAERLKGVDSTLKIQPAELGDSAVYLCASSSSGDTQYFGPGTRLTVL.

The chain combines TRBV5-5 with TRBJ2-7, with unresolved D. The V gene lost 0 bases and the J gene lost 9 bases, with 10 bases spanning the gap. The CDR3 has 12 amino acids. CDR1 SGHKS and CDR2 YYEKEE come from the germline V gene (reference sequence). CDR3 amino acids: CASSLAGAGQYF. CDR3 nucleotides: TGTGCCAGCAGCTTGGCGGGTGCTGGGCAGTACTTC.

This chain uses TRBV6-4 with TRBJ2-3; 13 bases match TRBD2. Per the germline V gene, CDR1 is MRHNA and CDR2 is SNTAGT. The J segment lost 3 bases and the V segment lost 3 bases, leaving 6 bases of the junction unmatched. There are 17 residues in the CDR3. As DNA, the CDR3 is TGTGCCAGCAGTGAACTAGCGGGGGGGCTTGGAACAGATACGCAGTATTTT. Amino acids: CASSELAGGLGTDTQYF.

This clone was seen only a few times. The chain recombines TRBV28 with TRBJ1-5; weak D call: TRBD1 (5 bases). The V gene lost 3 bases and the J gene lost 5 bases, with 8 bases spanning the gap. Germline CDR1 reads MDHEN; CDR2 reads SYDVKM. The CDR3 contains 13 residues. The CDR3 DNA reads TGTGCCAGCAGTTTGGACACTCATCAGCCCCAGCATTTT. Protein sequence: CASSLDTHQPQHF.

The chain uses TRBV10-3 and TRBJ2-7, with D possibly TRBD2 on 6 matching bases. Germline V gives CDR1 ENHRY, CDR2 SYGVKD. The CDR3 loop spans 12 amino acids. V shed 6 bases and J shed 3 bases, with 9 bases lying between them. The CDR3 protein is CAIRGTDYEQYF. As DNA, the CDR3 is TGTGCCATCAGGGGGACTGACTACGAGCAGTACTTC.

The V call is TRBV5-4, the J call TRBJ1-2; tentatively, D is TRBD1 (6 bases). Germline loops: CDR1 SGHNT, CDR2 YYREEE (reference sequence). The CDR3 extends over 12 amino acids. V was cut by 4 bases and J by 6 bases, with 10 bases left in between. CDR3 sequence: CASSRTGNGYTF. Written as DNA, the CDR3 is TGTGCCAGCAGCCGCACAGGGAATGGCTACACCTTC.

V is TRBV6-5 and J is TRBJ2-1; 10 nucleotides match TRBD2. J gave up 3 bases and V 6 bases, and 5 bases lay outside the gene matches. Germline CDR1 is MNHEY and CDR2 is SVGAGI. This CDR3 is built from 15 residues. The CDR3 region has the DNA TGTGCCAGCAGCCTAAGCGGGGGGGACTACAATGAGCAGTTCTTC. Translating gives CASSLSGGDYNEQFF.

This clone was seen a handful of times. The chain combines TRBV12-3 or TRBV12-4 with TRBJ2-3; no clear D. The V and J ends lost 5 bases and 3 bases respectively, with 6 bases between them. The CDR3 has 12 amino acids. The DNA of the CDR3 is TGTGCCAGCAGTCGGTGGACAGATACGCAGTATTTT. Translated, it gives CASSRWTDTQYF.

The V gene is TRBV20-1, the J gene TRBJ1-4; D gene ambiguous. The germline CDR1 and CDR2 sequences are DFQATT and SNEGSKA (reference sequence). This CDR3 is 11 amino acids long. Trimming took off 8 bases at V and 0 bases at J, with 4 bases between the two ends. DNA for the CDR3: TGCAGTCTATCAACTAATGAAAAACTGTTTTTT. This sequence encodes CSLSTNEKLFF.

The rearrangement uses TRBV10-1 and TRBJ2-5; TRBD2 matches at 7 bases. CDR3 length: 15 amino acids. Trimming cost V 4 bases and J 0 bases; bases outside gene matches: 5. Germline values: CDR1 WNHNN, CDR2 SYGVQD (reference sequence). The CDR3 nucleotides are TGCGCCAGCAGTGGGGCTAGCGGAGACCAAGAGACCCAGTACTTC. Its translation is CASSGASGDQETQYF.

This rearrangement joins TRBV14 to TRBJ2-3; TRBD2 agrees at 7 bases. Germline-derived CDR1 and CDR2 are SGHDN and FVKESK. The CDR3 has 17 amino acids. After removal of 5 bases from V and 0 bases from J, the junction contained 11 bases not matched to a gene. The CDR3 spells CASSSRPLALSTDTQYF. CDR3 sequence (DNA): TGTGCCAGCAGCTCCCGCCCACTAGCGCTAAGCACAGATACGCAGTATTTT.

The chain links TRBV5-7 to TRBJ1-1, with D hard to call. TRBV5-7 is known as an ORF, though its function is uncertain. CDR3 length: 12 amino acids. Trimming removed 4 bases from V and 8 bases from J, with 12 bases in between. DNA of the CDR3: TGTGCCAGCAGCCGTAAGTGGCCCGAAGCTTTCTTT. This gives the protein CASSRKWPEAFF.

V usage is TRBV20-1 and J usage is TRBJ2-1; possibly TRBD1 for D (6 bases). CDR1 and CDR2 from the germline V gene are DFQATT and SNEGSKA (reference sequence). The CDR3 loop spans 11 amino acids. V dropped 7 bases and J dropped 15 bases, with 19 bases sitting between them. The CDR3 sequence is CSVTTGTTAFF. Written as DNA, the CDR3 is TGCAGTGTCACTACCGGGACAACAGCGTTCTTC.